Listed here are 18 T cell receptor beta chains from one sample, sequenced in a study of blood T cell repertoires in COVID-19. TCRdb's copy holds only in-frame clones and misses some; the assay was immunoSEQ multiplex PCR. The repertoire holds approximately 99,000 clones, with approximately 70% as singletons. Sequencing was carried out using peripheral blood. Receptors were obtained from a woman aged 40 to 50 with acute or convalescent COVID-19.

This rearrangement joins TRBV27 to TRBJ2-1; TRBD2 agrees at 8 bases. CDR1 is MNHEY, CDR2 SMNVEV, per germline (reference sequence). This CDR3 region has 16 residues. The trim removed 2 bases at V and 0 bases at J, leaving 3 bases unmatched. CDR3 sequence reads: CASSLRGGSSYNEQFF. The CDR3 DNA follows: TGTGCCAGCAGTTTACGGGGGGGCAGCTCCTACAATGAGCAGTTCTTC.

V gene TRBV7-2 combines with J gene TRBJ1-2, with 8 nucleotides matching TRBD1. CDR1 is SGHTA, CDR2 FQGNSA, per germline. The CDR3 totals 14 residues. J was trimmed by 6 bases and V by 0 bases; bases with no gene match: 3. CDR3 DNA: TGTGCCAGCAGCTTAGCGGGACAGGTTGATGGCTACACCTTC. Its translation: CASSLAGQVDGYTF.

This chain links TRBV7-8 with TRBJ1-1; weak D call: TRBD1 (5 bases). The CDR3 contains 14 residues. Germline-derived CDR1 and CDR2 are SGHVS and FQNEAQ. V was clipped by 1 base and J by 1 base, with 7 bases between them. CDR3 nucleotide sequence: TGTGCCAGCAGCTTAGGACAGCAGAACACTGAAGCTTTCTTT. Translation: CASSLGQQNTEAFF.

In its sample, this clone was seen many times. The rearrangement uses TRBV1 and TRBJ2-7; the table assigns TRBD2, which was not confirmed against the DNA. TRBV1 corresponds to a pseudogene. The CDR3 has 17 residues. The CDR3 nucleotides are TGCACCAGCAGCCACCTTGGAGTCGGAGCGGGGGGGAAGGGGCAGTACTTC. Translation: CTSSHLGVGAGGKGQYF.

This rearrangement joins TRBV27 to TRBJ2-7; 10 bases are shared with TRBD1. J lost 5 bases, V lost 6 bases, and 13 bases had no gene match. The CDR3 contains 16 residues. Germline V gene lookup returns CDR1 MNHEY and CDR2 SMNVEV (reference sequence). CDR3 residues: CASRTIGTGVVNEQYF. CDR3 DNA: TGTGCCAGCAGGACTATTGGGACAGGGGTTGTCAACGAGCAGTACTTC.

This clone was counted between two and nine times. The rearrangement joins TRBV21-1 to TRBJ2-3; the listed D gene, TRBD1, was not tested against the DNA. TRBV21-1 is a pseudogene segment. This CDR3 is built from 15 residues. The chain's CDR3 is CASSKVRGCADTQYF. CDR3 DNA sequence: TGTGCCAGCAGCAAAGTAAGGGGGTGCGCAGATACGCAGTATTTT.

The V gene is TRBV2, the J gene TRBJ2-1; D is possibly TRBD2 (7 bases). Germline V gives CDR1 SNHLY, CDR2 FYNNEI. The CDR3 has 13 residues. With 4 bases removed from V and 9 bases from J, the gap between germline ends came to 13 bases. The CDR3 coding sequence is TGTGCCAGCAGTGTGGGGGGGCTAGGTGAGCAGTTCTTC. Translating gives CASSVGGLGEQFF.

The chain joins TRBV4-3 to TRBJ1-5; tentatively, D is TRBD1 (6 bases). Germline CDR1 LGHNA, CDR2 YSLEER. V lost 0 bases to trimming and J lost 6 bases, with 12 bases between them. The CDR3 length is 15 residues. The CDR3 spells CASSQEMGQSQPQHF. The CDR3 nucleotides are TGCGCCAGCAGCCAAGAAATGGGACAAAGTCAGCCCCAGCATTTT.

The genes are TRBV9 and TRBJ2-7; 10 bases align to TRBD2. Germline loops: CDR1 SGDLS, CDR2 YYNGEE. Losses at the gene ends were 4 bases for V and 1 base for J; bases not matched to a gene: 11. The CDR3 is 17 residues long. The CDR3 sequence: CASSPSPSGGRSYEQYF. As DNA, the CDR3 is TGTGCCAGCAGCCCCTCGCCTAGCGGGGGCCGGTCCTACGAGCAGTACTTC.

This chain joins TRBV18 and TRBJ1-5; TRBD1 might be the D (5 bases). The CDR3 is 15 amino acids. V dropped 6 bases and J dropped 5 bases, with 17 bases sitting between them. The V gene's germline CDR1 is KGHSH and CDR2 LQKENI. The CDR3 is CASSPGREGDQPQHF. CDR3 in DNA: TGTGCCAGCTCGCCGGGGAGGGAAGGGGATCAGCCCCAGCATTTT.

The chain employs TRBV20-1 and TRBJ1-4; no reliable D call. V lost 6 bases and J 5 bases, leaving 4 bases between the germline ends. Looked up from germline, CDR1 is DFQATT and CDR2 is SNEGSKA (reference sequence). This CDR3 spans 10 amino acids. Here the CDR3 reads CSAGNEKLFF. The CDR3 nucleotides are TGCAGTGCCGGGAATGAAAAACTGTTTTTT.

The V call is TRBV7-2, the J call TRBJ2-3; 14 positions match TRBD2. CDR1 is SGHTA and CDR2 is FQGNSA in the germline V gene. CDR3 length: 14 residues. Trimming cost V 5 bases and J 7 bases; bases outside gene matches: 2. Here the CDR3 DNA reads TGTGCCAGCAGCCGGACTAGCGGGGGGAATACGCAGTATTTT. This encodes CASSRTSGGNTQYF.

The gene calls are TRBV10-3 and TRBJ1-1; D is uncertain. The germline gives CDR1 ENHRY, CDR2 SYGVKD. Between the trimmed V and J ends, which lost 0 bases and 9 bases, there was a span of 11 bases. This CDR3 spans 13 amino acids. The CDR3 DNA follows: TGTGCCATCAGTGAGTCGCCCACTGAGCAAGCTTTCTTT. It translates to CAISESPTEQAFF.

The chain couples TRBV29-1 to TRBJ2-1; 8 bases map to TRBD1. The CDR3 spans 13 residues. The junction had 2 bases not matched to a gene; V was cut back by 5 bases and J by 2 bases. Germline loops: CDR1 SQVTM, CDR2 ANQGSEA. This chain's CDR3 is CSVWTGTYNEQFF. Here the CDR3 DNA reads TGCAGCGTTTGGACAGGGACCTACAATGAGCAGTTCTTC.

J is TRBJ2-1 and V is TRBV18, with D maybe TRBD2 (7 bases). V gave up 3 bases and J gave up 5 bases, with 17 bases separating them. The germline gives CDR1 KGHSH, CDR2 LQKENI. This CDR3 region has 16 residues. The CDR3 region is CASSPGGLAGDNEQFF. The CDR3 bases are TGTGCCAGCTCACCGGGGGGGCTAGCTGGTGACAATGAGCAGTTCTTC.

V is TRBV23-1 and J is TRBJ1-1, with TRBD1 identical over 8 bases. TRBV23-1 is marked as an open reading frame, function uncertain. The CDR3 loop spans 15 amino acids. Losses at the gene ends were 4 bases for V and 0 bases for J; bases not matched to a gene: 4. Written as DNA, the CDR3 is TGCGCCAGCAGTCTAAGGGGACAGGTGAACACTGAAGCTTTCTTT. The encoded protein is CASSLRGQVNTEAFF.

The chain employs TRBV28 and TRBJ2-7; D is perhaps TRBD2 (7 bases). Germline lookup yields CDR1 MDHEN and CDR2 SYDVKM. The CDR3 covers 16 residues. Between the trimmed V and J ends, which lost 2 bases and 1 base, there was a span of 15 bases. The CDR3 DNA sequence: TGTGCCAGCAGTTTACTGGGGGCTAGCGGATCCTACGAGCAGTACTTC. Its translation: CASSLLGASGSYEQYF.

The CDR3 protein is CASGKQGSYGYTF. The DNA of the CDR3 is TGTGCCAGCGGGAAACAGGGATCATATGGCTACACCTTC. The rearrangement uses TRBV6-5 and TRBJ1-2; TRBD1 might be the D (6 bases). The V gene's germline CDR1 is MNHEY and CDR2 SVGAGI. Trimming cost V 8 bases and J 5 bases, with 15 bases left between them. CDR3 length: 13 residues.